This T cell receptor beta chain was captured in a study of beta chain features in type 1 diabetes. This clone has more than one count but fewer than ten. TCRB transcripts that were expressed got sequenced, as all of the isolated RNA had been reverse transcribed. The protocol was immunoSEQ multiplex PCR, while the TCRdb copy is restricted to in-frame clones and leaves out a portion. The profile shows 250,000 to 300,000 clones, 8% of them singletons. Germline CDR1 and CDR2: SGHAT and FQNNGV. Deletions cut 1 base from V and 6 bases from J, with 10 bases between. The length of the CDR3 is 14 residues. This receptor was identified in a woman between 18 and 30 years old in good health. The sample taken for sequencing was central memory CD4+ T cells from blood. The chain links TRBV11-2 to TRBJ1-5; TRBD1 is a possible D gene (6 bases). CDR3: CASSLVGASQPQHF. In DNA, the CDR3 is TGTGCCAGCAGCTTAGTGGGGGCGAGTCAGCCCCAGCATTTT.